These 16 T cell receptor beta chains share one sample of origin, sequenced in a study of stem cell transplantation in POMP-related autoinflammatory disease. The repertoire was sequenced with immunoSEQ multiplex PCR; TCRdb's copy has only in-frame clones and lacks some. The sample carries tens of thousands of clones, roughly 91% recorded once. Sequenced material: CD4+ T cells from PBMCs, taken after stem cell transplantation. These receptors came from a human patient with POMP-related autoinflammation and immune dysregulation (PRAID). Some of the T cells may derive from the graft donor.

This clone has only one observation. The J gene is TRBJ2-7, the V gene TRBV28; 8 nucleotides line up with TRBD1. This CDR3 spans 13 amino acids. V shed 8 bases and J 7 bases; nucleotides not matched to a gene: 10. Germline V lookup: CDR1 MDHEN, CDR2 SYDVKM. The CDR3 spells CASLGQGRGEQYF. DNA of the CDR3: TGTGCCAGCCTCGGACAGGGCCGTGGGGAGCAGTACTTC.

The J gene is TRBJ1-3, the V gene TRBV13; D gene unclear. Germline V gives CDR1 PRHDT, CDR2 FYEKMQ (reference sequence). The CDR3 runs 14 residues. V dropped 1 base and J dropped 2 bases, with 6 bases sitting between them. The CDR3 DNA sequence: TGTGCCAGCAGCTTAGTGGGCACTGGAAACACCATATATTTT. This encodes CASSLVGTGNTIYF.

The chain uses TRBV4-1 and TRBJ2-1, with TRBD2 identical over 7 bases. Trimming removed 4 bases from V and 7 bases from J; junction bases left unmatched: 7. CDR1 is MGHRA, CDR2 YSYEKL, per germline. The CDR3 extends over 14 amino acids. DNA for the CDR3: TGCGCCAGCAGCCCCCCGGGGGGTAATAATGAGCAGTTCTTC. Translated, it gives CASSPPGGNNEQFF.

The V and J genes are TRBV28 and TRBJ2-7, with TRBD2 identical over 10 bases. V was pared by 6 bases and J by 6 bases, with 2 bases of the junction left unmatched. Germline assignment: CDR1 MDHEN and CDR2 SYDVKM. This CDR3 contains 12 residues. The CDR3: CASSSSGSEQYF. CDR3 nucleotide sequence: TGTGCCAGCAGCTCTAGCGGGAGCGAGCAGTACTTC.

The chain employs TRBV18 and TRBJ2-3; unclear D gene. The V and J ends lost 3 bases and 2 bases respectively, with 12 bases between them. Germline assignment: CDR1 KGHSH and CDR2 LQKENI. The CDR3 length is 15 residues. CDR3 nucleotides: TGTGCCAGCTCACCCTTGGCAGCTATCACAGATACGCAGTATTTT. Translation: CASSPLAAITDTQYF.

V is TRBV4-1 and J is TRBJ1-4; the D is unclear. V was pared by 2 bases and J by 7 bases, with 23 bases between. The length of the CDR3 is 18 residues. The germline V gene has CDR1 MGHRA and CDR2 YSYEKL. DNA for the CDR3: TGCGCCAGCAGCCAAAACCGGGTGGGCGCATCGCCTTTTGAAAAACTGTTTTTT. It encodes CASSQNRVGASPFEKLFF.

The gene calls are TRBV18 and TRBJ1-4; 8 bases align to TRBD1. Looked up from germline, CDR1 is KGHSH and CDR2 is LQKENI. V trimming: 6 bases; J trimming: 10 bases; junction bases outside the gene matches: 13. This CDR3 contains 15 residues. The CDR3 protein is CASSRDRTGDGKLFF. CDR3 nucleotides: TGTGCCAGCTCTAGGGACAGGACTGGTGATGGAAAACTGTTTTTT.

The gene calls are TRBV6-5 and TRBJ2-7; the D is unclear. The germline V gene encodes CDR1 MNHEY and CDR2 SVGAGI. The V gene lost 6 bases and the J gene lost 0 bases, with 12 bases spanning the gap. The CDR3 has 14 amino acids. The chain's CDR3 is CASRLPDHSYEQYF. CDR3 DNA sequence: TGTGCCAGCAGGCTACCGGATCACTCCTACGAGCAGTACTTC.

Concerning this clone itself: An end of the junction differs from the germline gene, which may be a read error. CDR3: CASRLGLVDYNEQFF. CDR3 nucleotides: TGCGCCAGCAGGTTGGGACTAGTAGATTACAATGAGCAGTTCTTC. V usage is TRBV5-1 and J usage is TRBJ2-1; TRBD2 matches 8 bases. The CDR3 extends over 15 amino acids. The germline CDR1 and CDR2 sequences are SGHRS and YFSETQ.

The chain uses TRBV21-1 and TRBJ1-2; the table's D call, TRBD1, has no DNA check behind it. TRBV21-1 is a known pseudogene. CDR3 size: 11 residues. CDR3 sequence (DNA): TGTGCCAGCAGGACAGGGGGTGGCTACACCTTC. The encoded protein is CASRTGGGYTF.

V gene TRBV28 combines with J gene TRBJ2-1; D is unclear. The CDR3 totals 15 residues. Germline V CDR1 and CDR2: MDHEN, SYDVKM. V lost 3 bases and J lost 0, with 9 bases in between. Written as DNA, the CDR3 is TGTGCCAGCAGTTTTAAGCGAGGCTCCTACAATGAGCAGTTCTTC. This encodes CASSFKRGSYNEQFF.

The chain is built from TRBV5-5 and TRBJ1-1, with D possibly matching TRBD1 (6 bases). Trimming left V 4 bases short and J 2 bases short, with 15 bases between. Looked up from germline, CDR1 is SGHKS and CDR2 is YYEKEE (reference sequence). The CDR3 is 15 amino acids. DNA of the CDR3: TGTGCCAGCAGCCCTCGGACAGACTTCAACACTGAAGCTTTCTTT. Translating it yields CASSPRTDFNTEAFF.

V and J are TRBV18 and TRBJ2-5; the match to TRBD2 covers 8 bases. From germline, CDR1 is KGHSH and CDR2 LQKENI. CDR3 length equals 15 residues. J gave up 1 base and V 0 bases, and 1 base lay outside the gene matches. The CDR3 sequence: CASSPPAGGQETQYF. The CDR3 DNA sequence: TGTGCCAGCTCACCACCCGCGGGAGGCCAAGAGACCCAGTACTTC.

The chain links TRBV27 to TRBJ1-2; D possibly corresponds to TRBD1 (6 bases). With 2 bases removed from V and 2 bases from J, the gap between germline ends came to 9 bases. There are 14 residues in the CDR3. The germline V gene encodes CDR1 MNHEY and CDR2 SMNVEV (reference sequence). The CDR3 DNA follows: TGTGCCAGCAGTTTACGGCAGGGGAACTATGGCTACACCTTC. It encodes CASSLRQGNYGYTF.

The chain is built from TRBV4-1 and TRBJ2-5; possibly TRBD2 for D (6 bases). The CDR3 runs to 15 residues. The germline CDR1 and CDR2 sequences are MGHRA and YSYEKL. Between the trimmed V and J ends, which lost 1 base and 5 bases, there was a span of 14 bases. CDR3 coding DNA: TGCGCCAGCAGCCAAGCGAAGCCCCGGGGGGAGACCCAGTACTTC. Residues: CASSQAKPRGETQYF.

The chain carries TRBV11-2 and TRBJ2-1; 8 bases are shared with TRBD1. Per the germline V gene, CDR1 is SGHAT and CDR2 is FQNNGV. The CDR3 spans 14 residues. The V and J ends lost 5 bases and 10 bases, in that order; junction bases with no gene match: 10. The CDR3 protein is CASSPRAGQGEQFF. Here the CDR3 DNA reads TGTGCCAGCAGCCCTCGGGCTGGACAGGGCGAGCAGTTCTTC.